These 22 T cell receptor beta chains were all obtained from the same sample, sequenced in a study of cytotoxic CD8 clonotypes in ibrutinib-treated CLL. Profiling relied on immunoSEQ multiplex PCR, and the TCRdb table lists in-frame clones only, not all of them. The sample includes roughly 330,000 clones, 67% of them seen just once. Specimen: PBMCs, collected after 36 months of ibrutinib treatment. Receptor source: a human donor with chronic lymphocytic leukemia.

This clone was detected a few times. V gene TRBV9 combines with J gene TRBJ2-7, with D perhaps matching TRBD2 (5 bases). Deletions cut 3 bases from V and 1 base from J, with 5 bases between. Germline V gene data show CDR1 as SGDLS and CDR2 as YYNGEE. The CDR3 extends over 12 amino acids. The CDR3 here is CASSGGSYEQYF. The DNA for the CDR3 is TGTGCCAGCAGCGGAGGGTCCTACGAGCAGTACTTC.

This clone was found a few times. The chain couples TRBV2 to TRBJ1-1, with TRBD1 identical over 9 bases. Germline trimming cut 7 bases from V and 7 bases from J; bases unmatched to any gene: 13. From germline, CDR1 is SNHLY and CDR2 FYNNEI. CDR3 length: 15 residues. The CDR3 is CASTTMGQGVSEAFF. DNA of the CDR3: TGTGCCAGCACCACAATGGGACAGGGCGTTAGTGAAGCTTTCTTT. Supplemented by reference TRBV2 and TRBJ1-1, the full variable domain reads EPEVTQTPSHQVTQMGQEVILRCVPISNHLYFYWYRQILGQKVEFLVSFYNNEISEKSEIFDDQFSVERPDGSNFTLKIRSTKLEDSAMYFCASTTMGQGVSEAFFGQGTRLTVV.

Only one count was recorded for this clone. The chain links TRBV19 to TRBJ2-6; D is unresolved. CDR1 and CDR2 (germline): LNHDA, SQIVND (reference sequence). CDR3 length: 15 amino acids. The V end lost 1 base, the J end lost 0 bases, and 4 bases lay between the germline ends. This CDR3 reads CASSIVDSGANVLTF. CDR3 DNA sequence: TGTGCCAGTAGTATAGTGGACTCTGGGGCCAACGTCCTGACTTTC.

The table lists this clone with a few counts. This sample also contains other DNA sequences that code for the same CDR3. The chain couples TRBV7-6 to TRBJ2-3; the D is unclear. Germline CDR1 and CDR2: SGHVS and FNYEAQ. This CDR3 contains 14 residues. Trimming stripped 1 base from V and 5 bases from J, with 10 bases between. The chain's CDR3 is CASSLGVVGDTQYF. The CDR3 region has the DNA TGTGCCAGCAGCTTAGGGGTGGTGGGAGATACGCAGTATTTT.

The chain is built from TRBV29-1 and TRBJ2-1, with 7 bases that match TRBD1. The CDR3 spans 17 residues. Germline loops: CDR1 SQVTM, CDR2 ANQGSEA. V trimming: 0 bases; J trimming: 0 bases; junction bases outside the gene matches: 8. CDR3 region: CSVEDVQGTSSYNEQFF. DNA for the CDR3: TGCAGCGTTGAAGATGTACAGGGGACGAGCTCCTACAATGAGCAGTTCTTC.

V usage is TRBV9 and J usage is TRBJ1-2; D uncertain. The CDR3 has 13 amino acids. V lost 0 bases, J lost 4 bases, and 7 bases lay in between. Germline V gene data show CDR1 as SGDLS and CDR2 as YYNGEE. The CDR3 coding sequence is TGTGCCAGCAGCGTAGAGAGTCGCTATGGCTACACCTTC. It yields the protein CASSVESRYGYTF.

The V gene is TRBV10-2, the J gene TRBJ2-7; 7 bases match TRBD1. CDR1 and CDR2 (germline): WSHSY, SAAADI. There are 12 residues in the CDR3. V lost 10 bases and J lost 2; bases outside the gene matches: 5. The CDR3 reads CATKQGTYEQYF. In DNA, the CDR3 is TGCGCCACCAAACAGGGGACCTACGAGCAGTACTTC.

V gene TRBV5-6 combines with J gene TRBJ2-1, with D hard to call. The CDR3 sequence is 11 residues long. The V end lost 1 base, the J end lost 10 bases, and 6 bases lay between the germline ends. The germline V gene encodes CDR1 SGHDT and CDR2 YYEEEE. DNA for the CDR3: TGTGCCAGCAGCTTGAGCGCAGAGCAGTTCTTC. Translating gives CASSLSAEQFF.

The chain has TRBV6-5 and TRBJ1-2; no firm D call. CDR1 and CDR2 from the germline V gene are MNHEY and SVGAGI. V lost 6 bases, J lost 7 bases, and 12 bases lay in between. The CDR3 runs to 12 residues. The CDR3 DNA reads TGTGCCAGCAGCGAAGCACGGATTGGCTACACCTTC. Translation: CASSEARIGYTF.

The CDR3 spells CASSSTGCNYGYTF. As DNA, the CDR3 is TGTGCCAGCAGTTCGACAGGCTGTAACTATGGCTACACCTTC. The V call is TRBV21-1, the J call TRBJ1-2; the D call in the table, TRBD1, was not verified against the DNA. TRBV21-1 corresponds to a pseudogene. The CDR3 has 14 amino acids.

This clone was observed a handful of times. This rearrangement joins TRBV11-2 to TRBJ2-7, with D possibly TRBD1 on 5 matching bases. V gave up 3 bases and J gave up 2 bases, with 8 bases separating them. CDR1 and CDR2 (germline): SGHAT, FQNNGV. CDR3 length: 13 amino acids. The CDR3 coding sequence is TGTGCCAGCAGCTTCGGACACACCTACGAGCAGTACTTC. Its translation is CASSFGHTYEQYF.

In this sample, this clone turned up a few times. The J gene is TRBJ1-4, the V gene TRBV5-1; D call uncertain. The CDR3 length is 14 residues. The V and J ends lost 0 bases and 5 bases respectively, with 8 bases between them. CDR1 is SGHRS and CDR2 is YFSETQ in the germline V gene. CDR3 residues: CASSLGIGNEKLFF. As DNA, the CDR3 is TGCGCCAGCAGCTTGGGGATTGGGAATGAAAAACTGTTTTTT.

This clone was found once. Other DNA variants within this sample encode the same CDR3. The V and J genes are TRBV11-2 and TRBJ1-1; perhaps TRBD1 as D (5 bases). This CDR3 contains 13 residues. Germline V gene sequence: CDR1 SGHAT, CDR2 FQNNGV. Trimming took off 4 bases at V and 2 bases at J, with 8 bases between the two ends. CDR3 sequence: CASSSDRNTEAFF. In DNA, the CDR3 is TGTGCCAGCAGCTCTGACAGAAACACTGAAGCTTTCTTT.

This rearrangement joins TRBV7-2 to TRBJ2-7; no clear D. V dropped 4 bases and J dropped 9 bases, with 13 bases sitting between them. Germline V gene lookup returns CDR1 SGHTA and CDR2 FQGNSA. The CDR3 has 12 amino acids. DNA for the CDR3: TGTGCCAGCAGCTCGGTTAGCAAGGGGCAGTACTTC. Protein sequence: CASSSVSKGQYF.

The chain employs TRBV4-2 and TRBJ1-6; unclear D gene. The V end lost 1 base, the J end lost 3 bases, and 10 bases lay between the germline ends. Per germline, CDR1 LGHNA and CDR2 YNFKEQ. This CDR3 contains 16 residues. CDR3 in amino acids: CASSQGPASYNSPLHF. The CDR3 region has the DNA TGTGCCAGCAGCCAAGGCCCCGCCAGCTATAATTCACCCCTCCACTTT.

This clone occurred a few times. J is TRBJ1-2 and V is TRBV29-1; no clear D. With 1 base removed from V and 4 bases from J, the gap between germline ends came to 4 bases. This CDR3 spans 11 amino acids. Germline CDR1 and CDR2: SQVTM and ANQGSEA. DNA of the CDR3: TGCAGCGTTGAAGCGGCCTATGGCTACACCTTC. This sequence encodes CSVEAAYGYTF.

V and J are TRBV7-2 and TRBJ2-3; D call uncertain. V was cut by 5 bases and J by 3 bases, with 9 bases left in between. Per the germline V gene, CDR1 is SGHTA and CDR2 is FQGNSA. The CDR3 sequence is 13 residues long. The CDR3 reads CASSAGWTDTQYF. Here the CDR3 DNA reads TGTGCCAGCAGCGCCGGTTGGACAGATACGCAGTATTTT. The full variable domain, rest sourced from reference TRBV7-2 and TRBJ2-3, is GAGVSQSPSNKVTEKGKDVELRCDPISGHTALYWYRQSLGQGLEFLIYFQGNSAPDKSGLPSDRFSAERTGGSVSTLTIQRTQQEDSAVYLCASSAGWTDTQYFGPGTRLTVL.

V and J are TRBV7-8 and TRBJ2-3; D is ambiguous. CDR1 SGHVS and CDR2 FQNEAQ come from the germline V gene. V dropped 2 bases and J dropped 2 bases, with 8 bases sitting between them. The CDR3 length is 14 residues. The CDR3 DNA is TGTGCCAGCAGCTTAATCCCTACCACAGATACGCAGTATTTT. It translates to CASSLIPTTDTQYF.

This chain links TRBV5-1 with TRBJ2-7; TRBD2 matches at 10 bases. This CDR3 has 14 amino acids. Germline trimming cut 5 bases from V and 3 bases from J; bases unmatched to any gene: 5. CDR1 is SGHRS, CDR2 YFSETQ, per germline. CDR3 in DNA: TGCGCCAGCAGTCGGCTAGCGGGAGTCTACGAGCAGTACTTC. Protein product: CASSRLAGVYEQYF.

CDR3 loop: CASSPGGGYTGELFF. As DNA, the CDR3 is TGTGCCAGCAGTCCAGGGGGCGGATACACCGGGGAGCTGTTTTTT. V usage is TRBV6-5 and J usage is TRBJ2-2; 8 bases are a match to TRBD1. The junction had 5 bases not matched to a gene; V was cut back by 5 bases and J by 3 bases. Germline V gives CDR1 MNHEY, CDR2 SVGAGI. This CDR3 region has 15 residues.

V is TRBV4-1 and J is TRBJ2-2; D unresolved. V was pared by 4 bases and J by 5 bases, with 2 bases between. Germline CDR1 MGHRA, CDR2 YSYEKL. The CDR3 consists of 11 residues. This CDR3 reads CASSRTGELFF. The DNA of the CDR3 is TGCGCCAGCAGCCGGACCGGGGAGCTGTTTTTT.

The V call is TRBV6-5, the J call TRBJ2-3; D may be TRBD2 (5 bases). Deletions cut 6 bases from V and 4 bases from J, with 14 bases between. CDR1 and CDR2 from the germline V gene are MNHEY and SVGAGI. The CDR3 runs 14 residues. The DNA for the CDR3 is TGTGCCAGCAGCCGCGGGTCGACGGCAGATACGCAGTATTTT. Amino acid sequence: CASSRGSTADTQYF.